These 5 T cell receptor beta chains were sequenced from one sample in a study of shared T cell receptors in the human thymus. Some clones are missing from TCRdb's copy, which holds only in-frame ones; the method was immunoSEQ multiplex PCR. The table has hundreds of thousands of clones, about 90% seen once. This sample was also put to use in a study of human thymus T cells.

Sequenced sample: thymocytes. The receptors shown here come from a boy less than two years old with a congenital heart defect.

The chain carries TRBV7-9 and TRBJ1-2; tentative D call: TRBD1 (6 bases). The V end lost 4 bases, the J end lost 3 bases, and 21 bases lay between the germline ends. The CDR3 length is 17 residues. Germline values: CDR1 SEHNR, CDR2 FQNEAQ (reference sequence). The CDR3: CASSSQVWGQLDYGYTF. The CDR3 DNA follows: TGTGCCAGCAGCTCCCAAGTGTGGGGGCAGTTGGACTATGGCTACACCTTC.

This clone was seen a few times. The J gene is TRBJ2-3, the V gene TRBV18; 11 nucleotides match TRBD2. The length of the CDR3 is 20 residues. The germline V gene has CDR1 KGHSH and CDR2 LQKENI. With 3 bases clipped from V and 1 base from J, the junction kept 15 bases outside the gene matches. The CDR3 bases are TGTGCCAGCTCACCCTCCGGGACTAGCGGAACAGCTAGAGGCACAGATACGCAGTATTTT. It encodes CASSPSGTSGTARGTDTQYF.

DNA for the CDR3: TGTGCCATCAGCACCCTGGACAGGGGCCACGAGCAGTACTTC. Residues: CAISTLDRGHEQYF. The chain recombines TRBV10-3 with TRBJ2-7; 9 positions match TRBD1. Germline V lookup: CDR1 ENHRY, CDR2 SYGVKD. This CDR3 is built from 14 residues. The V gene end was trimmed by 6 bases and the J gene end by 5 bases; junction bases not matched to a gene: 8.

The chain carries TRBV2 and TRBJ2-2, with 8 bases matching TRBD1. Trimming took 8 bases from V and 9 from J; bases not matched to a gene: 5. The germline V gene encodes CDR1 SNHLY and CDR2 FYNNEI. The CDR3 contains 12 residues. CDR3 nucleotides: TGTGCCAGCGGGACAGGCGCATGGGAGCTGTTTTTT. The encoded protein is CASGTGAWELFF.

The chain links TRBV28 to TRBJ2-1, with 9 bases identical to TRBD2. V dropped 3 bases and J dropped 9; count of bases not matched to a gene: 6. CDR3 size: 14 residues. CDR1 and CDR2 (germline): MDHEN, SYDVKM. CDR3 nucleotides: TGTGCCAGCAGTTTTTCGCGGGAGGGTCCTGAGCAGTTCTTC. Translating gives CASSFSREGPEQFF. Complete variable domain (other parts from reference TRBV28 and TRBJ2-1): DVKVTQSSRYLVKRTGEKVFLECVQDMDHENMFWYRQDPGLGLRLIYFSYDVKMKEKGDIPEGYSVSREKKERFSLILESASTNQTSMYLCASSFSREGPEQFFGPGTRLTVL.